This T cell receptor beta chain was profiled in a study of metastatic and nonmetastatic thyroid tumors. Study conclusions and caveats: Reported TCR beta diversity, measured in blood and tumor, was significantly higher for malignant thyroid tumors than for benign nodules.

Thyroid surgery had not been preceded by any treatment in any patient. TCRdb reprocessed the PCR reads via MiXCR. The data show more than 12,000 clones, with approximately 30% seen just once and approximately 52% held by the top ten. There are 13 residues in the CDR3. Deletions cut 0 bases from V and 1 base from J, with 3 bases between. The germline CDR1 and CDR2 sequences are MNHNS and SASEGT. The sample holds many counts of this clone. Its antigen remains unidentified. Input material: tumor tissue. The chain recombines TRBV6-1 with TRBJ1-1, with D unresolved. The receptor comes from a male donor with papillary thyroid cancer or a benign thyroid nodule (not recorded which). Some clones in this sample may be carry-over from other donors' samples. The CDR3, as DNA: TGTGCCAGCAGTGAAGCCGAGAACACTGAAGCTTTCTTT. Its translation: CASSEAENTEAFF.